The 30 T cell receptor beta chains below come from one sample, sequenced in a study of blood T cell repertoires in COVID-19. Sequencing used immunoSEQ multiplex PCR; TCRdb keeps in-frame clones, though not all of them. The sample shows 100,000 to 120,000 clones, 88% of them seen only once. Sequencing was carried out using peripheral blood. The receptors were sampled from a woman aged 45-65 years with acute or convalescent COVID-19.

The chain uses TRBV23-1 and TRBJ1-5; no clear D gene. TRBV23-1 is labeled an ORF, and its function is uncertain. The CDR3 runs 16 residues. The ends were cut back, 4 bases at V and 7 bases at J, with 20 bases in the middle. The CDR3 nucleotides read TGCGCCAGCAGTCCTCCGCCTCGCCTAAGAGGGCAGCCCCAGCATTTT. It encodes CASSPPPRLRGQPQHF.

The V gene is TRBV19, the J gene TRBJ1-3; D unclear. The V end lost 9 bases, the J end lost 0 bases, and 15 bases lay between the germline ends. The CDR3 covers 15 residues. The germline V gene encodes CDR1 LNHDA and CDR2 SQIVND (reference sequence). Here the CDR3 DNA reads TGTGCCAGCAACGGTGTCGGGGTCTCTGGAAACACCATATATTTT. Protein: CASNGVGVSGNTIYF.

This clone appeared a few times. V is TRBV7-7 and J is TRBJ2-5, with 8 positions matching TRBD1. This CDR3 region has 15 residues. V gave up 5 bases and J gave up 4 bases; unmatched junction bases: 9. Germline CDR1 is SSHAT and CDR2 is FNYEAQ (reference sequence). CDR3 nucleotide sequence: TGTGCCAGCAGCCTAAGGGGACAGGTGGGAGAGACCCAGTACTTC. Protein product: CASSLRGQVGETQYF.

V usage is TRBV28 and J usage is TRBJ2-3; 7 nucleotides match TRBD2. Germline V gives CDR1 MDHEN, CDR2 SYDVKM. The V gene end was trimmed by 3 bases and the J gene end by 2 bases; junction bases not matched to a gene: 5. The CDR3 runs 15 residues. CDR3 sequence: CASSFPSGNTDTQYF. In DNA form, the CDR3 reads TGTGCCAGCAGTTTCCCTAGCGGAAACACAGATACGCAGTATTTT.

CDR3 protein: CATSQPRGAQGTDTQYF. CDR3 DNA: TGTGCCACCAGCCAGCCCAGGGGGGCGCAGGGCACAGATACGCAGTATTTT. The chain is built from TRBV24-1 and TRBJ2-3, with D tentatively TRBD1 (7 bases). There are 17 residues in the CDR3. Germline CDR1 is KGHDR and CDR2 is SFDVKD. Trimming stripped 7 bases from V and 1 base from J, with 20 bases between.

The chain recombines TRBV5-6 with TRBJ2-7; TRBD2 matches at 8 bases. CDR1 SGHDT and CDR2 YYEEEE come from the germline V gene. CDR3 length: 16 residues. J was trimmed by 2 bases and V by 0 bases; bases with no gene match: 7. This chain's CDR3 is CASSLAGVAGPYEQYF. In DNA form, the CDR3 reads TGTGCCAGCAGCTTGGCCGGGGTAGCGGGGCCCTACGAGCAGTACTTC.

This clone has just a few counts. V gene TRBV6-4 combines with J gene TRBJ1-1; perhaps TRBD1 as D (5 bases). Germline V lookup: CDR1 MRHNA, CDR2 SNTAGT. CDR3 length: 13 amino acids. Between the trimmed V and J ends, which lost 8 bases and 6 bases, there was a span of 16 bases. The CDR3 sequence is CASGRDSGAEAFF. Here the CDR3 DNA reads TGTGCCAGCGGCAGGGACTCGGGCGCTGAAGCTTTCTTT.

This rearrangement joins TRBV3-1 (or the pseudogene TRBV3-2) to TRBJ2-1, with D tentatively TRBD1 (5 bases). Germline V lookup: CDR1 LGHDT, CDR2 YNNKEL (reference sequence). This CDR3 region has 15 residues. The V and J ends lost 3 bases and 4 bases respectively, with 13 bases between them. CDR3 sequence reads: CASSHTRRQYNEQFF. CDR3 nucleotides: TGTGCCAGCAGCCACACCCGAAGACAGTACAATGAGCAGTTCTTC.

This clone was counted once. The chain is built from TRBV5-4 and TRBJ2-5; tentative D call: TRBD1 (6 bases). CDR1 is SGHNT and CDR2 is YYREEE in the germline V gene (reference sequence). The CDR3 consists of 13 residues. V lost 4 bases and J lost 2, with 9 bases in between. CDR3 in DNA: TGTGCCAGCAGCATAGGACAGCAAGAGACCCAGTACTTC. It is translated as CASSIGQQETQYF.

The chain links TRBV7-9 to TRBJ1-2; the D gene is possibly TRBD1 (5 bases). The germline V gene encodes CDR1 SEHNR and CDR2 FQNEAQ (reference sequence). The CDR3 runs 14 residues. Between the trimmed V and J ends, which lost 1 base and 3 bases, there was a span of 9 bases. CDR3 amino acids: CASSLGRGDYGYTF. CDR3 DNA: TGTGCCAGCAGCTTAGGGCGGGGGGACTATGGCTACACCTTC.

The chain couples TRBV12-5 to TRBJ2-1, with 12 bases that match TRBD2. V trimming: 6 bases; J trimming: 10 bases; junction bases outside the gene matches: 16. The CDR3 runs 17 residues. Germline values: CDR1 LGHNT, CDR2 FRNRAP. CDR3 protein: CASGKGALTSGSGEQFF. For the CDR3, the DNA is TGTGCTAGTGGCAAAGGTGCGCTGACTAGCGGGAGTGGCGAGCAGTTCTTC. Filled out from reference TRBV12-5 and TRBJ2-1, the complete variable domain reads DARVTQTPRHKVTEMGQEVTMRCQPILGHNTVFWYRQTMMQGLELLAYFRNRAPLDDSGMPKDRFSAEMPDATLATLKIQPSEPRDSAVYFCASGKGALTSGSGEQFFGPGTRLTVL.

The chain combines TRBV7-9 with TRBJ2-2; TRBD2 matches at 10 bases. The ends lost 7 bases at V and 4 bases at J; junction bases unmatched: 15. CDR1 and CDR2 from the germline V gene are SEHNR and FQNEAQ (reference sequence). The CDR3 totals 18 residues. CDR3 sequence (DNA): TGTGCCAGCACCACCATGACGCGGACTAGCGGACTCACCGGGGAGCTGTTTTTT. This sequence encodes CASTTMTRTSGLTGELFF.

CDR3: CASSDRSGGSTDTQYF. CDR3 coding DNA: TGTGCCAGCAGTGACAGGTCAGGGGGATCCACAGATACGCAGTATTTT. The rearrangement links TRBV2 to TRBJ2-3; 7 bases are shared with TRBD1. The V segment lost 3 bases and the J segment 2 bases; nucleotides outside the gene matches: 8. Germline V gene sequence: CDR1 SNHLY, CDR2 FYNNEI. The CDR3 covers 16 residues.

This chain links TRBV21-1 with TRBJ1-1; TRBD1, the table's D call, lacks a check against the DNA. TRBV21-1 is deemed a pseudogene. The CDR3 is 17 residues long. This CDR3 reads CASSQSPRVELNTEAFF. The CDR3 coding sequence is TGTGCCAGCAGCCAATCCCCCAGGGTGGAATTGAACACTGAAGCTTTCTTT.

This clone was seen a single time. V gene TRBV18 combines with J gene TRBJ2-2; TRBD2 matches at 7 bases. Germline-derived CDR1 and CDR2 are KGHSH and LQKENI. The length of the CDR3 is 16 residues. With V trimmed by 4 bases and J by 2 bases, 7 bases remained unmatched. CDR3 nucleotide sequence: TGTGCCAGCTCACATTCCATAGCGGGCAACACCGGGGAGCTGTTTTTT. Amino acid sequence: CASSHSIAGNTGELFF.

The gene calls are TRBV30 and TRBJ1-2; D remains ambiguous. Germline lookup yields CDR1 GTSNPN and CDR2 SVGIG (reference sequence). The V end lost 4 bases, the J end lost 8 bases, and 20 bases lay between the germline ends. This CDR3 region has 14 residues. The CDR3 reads CAWTFGAGGGGYTF. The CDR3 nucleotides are TGTGCCTGGACTTTTGGAGCGGGAGGTGGAGGCTACACCTTC.

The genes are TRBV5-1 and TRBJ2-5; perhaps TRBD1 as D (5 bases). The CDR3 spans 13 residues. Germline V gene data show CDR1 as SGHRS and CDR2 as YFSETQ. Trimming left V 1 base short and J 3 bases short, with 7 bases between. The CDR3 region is CASSLRQKETQYF. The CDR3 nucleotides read TGCGCCAGCAGCTTGAGACAGAAAGAGACCCAGTACTTC.

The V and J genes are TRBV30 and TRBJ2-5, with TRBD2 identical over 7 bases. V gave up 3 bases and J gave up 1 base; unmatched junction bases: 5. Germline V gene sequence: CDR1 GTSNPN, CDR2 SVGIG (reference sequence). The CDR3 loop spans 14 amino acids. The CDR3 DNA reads TGTGCCTGGAGACCCGGGACTATCCAAGAGACCCAGTACTTC. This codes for CAWRPGTIQETQYF. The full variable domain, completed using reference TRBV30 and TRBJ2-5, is SQTIHQWPATLVQPVGSPLSLECTVEGTSNPNLYWYRQAAGRGLQLLFYSVGIGQISSEVPQNLSASRPQDRQFILSSKKLLLSDSGFYLCAWRPGTIQETQYFGPGTRLLVL.

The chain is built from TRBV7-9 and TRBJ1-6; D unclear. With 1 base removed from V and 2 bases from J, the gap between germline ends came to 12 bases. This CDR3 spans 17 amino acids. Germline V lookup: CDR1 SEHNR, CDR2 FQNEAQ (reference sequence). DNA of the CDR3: TGTGCCAGCAGCTTAGGGGCCGGCCGGACCTATAATTCACCCCTCCACTTT. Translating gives CASSLGAGRTYNSPLHF. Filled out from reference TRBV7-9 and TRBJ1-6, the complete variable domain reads DTGVSQNPRHKITKRGQNVTFRCDPISEHNRLYWYRQTLGQGPEFLTYFQNEAQLEKSRLLSDRFSAERPKGSFSTLEIQRTEQGDSAMYLCASSLGAGRTYNSPLHFGNGTRLTVT.

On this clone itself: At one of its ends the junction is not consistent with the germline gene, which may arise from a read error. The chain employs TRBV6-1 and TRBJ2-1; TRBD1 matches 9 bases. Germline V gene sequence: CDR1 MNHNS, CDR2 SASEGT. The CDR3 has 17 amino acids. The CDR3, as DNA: TGTGCCAGCAGCGAAGCCCCCGGGACAGGGTATGGGAATGAGCAGTTCTTC. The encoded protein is CASSEAPGTGYGNEQFF.

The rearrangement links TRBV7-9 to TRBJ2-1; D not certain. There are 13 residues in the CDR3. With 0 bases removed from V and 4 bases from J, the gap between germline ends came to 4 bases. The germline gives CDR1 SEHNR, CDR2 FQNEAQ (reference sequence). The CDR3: CASSLASYNEQFF. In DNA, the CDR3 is TGTGCCAGCAGCTTAGCGAGTTACAATGAGCAGTTCTTC.

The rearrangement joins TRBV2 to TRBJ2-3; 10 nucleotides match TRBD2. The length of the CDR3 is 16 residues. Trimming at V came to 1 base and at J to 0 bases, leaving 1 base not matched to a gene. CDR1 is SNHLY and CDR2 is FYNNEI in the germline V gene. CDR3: CASSEGLAGSTDTQYF. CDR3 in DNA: TGTGCCAGCAGTGAAGGACTAGCGGGTAGCACAGATACGCAGTATTTT.

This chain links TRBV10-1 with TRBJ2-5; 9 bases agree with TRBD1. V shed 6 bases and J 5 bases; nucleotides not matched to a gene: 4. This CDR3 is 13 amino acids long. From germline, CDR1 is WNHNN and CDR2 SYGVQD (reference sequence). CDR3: CASSRDRAETQYF. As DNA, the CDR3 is TGCGCCAGCAGCCGGGACAGGGCGGAGACCCAGTACTTC.

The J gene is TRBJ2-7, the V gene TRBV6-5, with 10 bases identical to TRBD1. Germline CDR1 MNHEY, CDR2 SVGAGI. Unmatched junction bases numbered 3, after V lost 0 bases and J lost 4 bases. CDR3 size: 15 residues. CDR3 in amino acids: CASSYSVGQGYEQYF. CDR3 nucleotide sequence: TGTGCCAGCAGTTACTCAGTGGGACAGGGGTACGAGCAGTACTTC.

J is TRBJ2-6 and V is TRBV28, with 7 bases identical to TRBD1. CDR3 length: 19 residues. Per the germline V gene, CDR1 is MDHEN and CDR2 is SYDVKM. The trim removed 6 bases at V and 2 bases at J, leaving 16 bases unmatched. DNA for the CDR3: TGTGCCAGCAGCCTCGATCAGACAGGGTTGAGGGCTGGGGCCAACGTCCTGACTTTC. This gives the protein CASSLDQTGLRAGANVLTF.

The CDR3, as DNA: TGTGCCTGGAAAACTAGCGGGGTCCACGAGCAGTACTTC. It is translated as CAWKTSGVHEQYF. The rearrangement uses TRBV30 and TRBJ2-7; 10 bases align to TRBD2. Trimming cost V 4 bases and J 5 bases; bases outside gene matches: 5. Looked up from germline, CDR1 is GTSNPN and CDR2 is SVGIG (reference sequence). CDR3 length: 13 amino acids.

CDR3 in amino acids: CAKRTSGSYEQYF. CDR3 DNA: TGTGCCAAGAGGACTAGCGGGAGTTACGAGCAGTACTTC. The V call is TRBV11-3, the J call TRBJ2-7; 13 bases are shared with TRBD2. The germline CDR1 and CDR2 sequences are SGHNT and YENEEA. The CDR3 covers 13 residues. J was trimmed by 4 bases and V by 10 bases; bases with no gene match: 4.

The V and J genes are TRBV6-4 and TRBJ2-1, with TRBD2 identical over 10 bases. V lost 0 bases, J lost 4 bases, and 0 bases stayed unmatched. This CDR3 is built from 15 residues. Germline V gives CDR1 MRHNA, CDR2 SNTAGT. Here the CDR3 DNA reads TGTGCCAGCAGTGACTCAGCGGGAGGGTACAATGAGCAGTTCTTC. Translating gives CASSDSAGGYNEQFF.

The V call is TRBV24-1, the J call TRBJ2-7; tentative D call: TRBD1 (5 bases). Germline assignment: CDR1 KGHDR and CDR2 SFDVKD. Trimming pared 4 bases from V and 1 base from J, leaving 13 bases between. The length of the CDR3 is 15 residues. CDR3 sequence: CATSDPKQASYEQYF. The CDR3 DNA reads TGTGCCACCAGTGACCCTAAACAGGCTTCCTACGAGCAGTACTTC.

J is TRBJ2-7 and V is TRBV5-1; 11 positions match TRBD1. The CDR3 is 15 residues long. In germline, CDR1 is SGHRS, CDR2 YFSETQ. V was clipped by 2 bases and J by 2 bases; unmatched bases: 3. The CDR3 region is CASSFRDRGTYEQYF. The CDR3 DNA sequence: TGCGCCAGCAGCTTCCGGGACAGGGGGACCTACGAGCAGTACTTC.